This TCR beta chain was recovered during a study of metastatic and nonmetastatic thyroid tumors. Overall study: Blood and tumor or nodule tissue repertoires from malignant and benign thyroid patients were compared.

This clone was seen many times. None of the patients had undergone any treatment ahead of thyroid surgery. Using MiXCR, TCRdb reanalyzed the PCR reads. The data show 50,000 to 60,000 clones, approximately 15% seen once. The sample was blood. This TCR came from a female donor with papillary thyroid cancer or a benign thyroid nodule (not recorded which). Some clones in this sample may be carry-over from other donors' samples.

The CDR3 DNA reads TGTGCCAGTAAGACAGGGTTAGGGGCCAACGTCCTGACTTTC. It yields the protein CASKTGLGANVLTF. The chain employs TRBV3-1 and TRBJ2-6; 7 bases are a match to TRBD1. The CDR3 extends over 14 amino acids. The V gene end was trimmed by 9 bases and the J gene end by 4 bases; junction bases not matched to a gene: 6. Germline CDR1 is LGHDT and CDR2 is YNNKEL (reference sequence).